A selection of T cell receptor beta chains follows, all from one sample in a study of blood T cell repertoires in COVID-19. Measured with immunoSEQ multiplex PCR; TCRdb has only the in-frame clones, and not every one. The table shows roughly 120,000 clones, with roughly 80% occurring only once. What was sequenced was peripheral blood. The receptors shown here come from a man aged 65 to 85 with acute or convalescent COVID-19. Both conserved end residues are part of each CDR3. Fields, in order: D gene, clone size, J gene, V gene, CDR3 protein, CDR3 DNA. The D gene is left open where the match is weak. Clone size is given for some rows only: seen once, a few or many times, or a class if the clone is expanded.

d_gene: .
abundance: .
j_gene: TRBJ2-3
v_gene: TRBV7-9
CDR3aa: CASSPGSADTQYF
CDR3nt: TGTGCCAGCAGCCCAGGCAGTGCAGATACGCAGTATTTT

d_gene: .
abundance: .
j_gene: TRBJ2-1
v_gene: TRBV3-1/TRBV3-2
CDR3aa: CASSQLVTGYDEQFF
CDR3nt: TGTGCCAGCAGCCAGCTTGTGACAGGTTATGATGAGCAGTTCTTC

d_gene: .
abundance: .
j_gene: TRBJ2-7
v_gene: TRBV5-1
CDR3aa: CASSLAAPGGHEQYF
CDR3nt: TGCGCCAGCAGCTTGGCGGCCCCTGGGGGCCACGAGCAGTACTTC

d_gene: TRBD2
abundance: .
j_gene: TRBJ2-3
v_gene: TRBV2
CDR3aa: CASSDFGLAGRDTQYF
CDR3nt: TGTGCCAGCAGTGATTTCGGGCTAGCGGGAAGAGATACGCAGTATTTT

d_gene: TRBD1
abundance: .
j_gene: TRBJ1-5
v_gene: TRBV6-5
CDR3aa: CASRSGQVGQPQHF
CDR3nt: TGTGCCAGCAGGTCCGGACAGGTGGGCCAGCCCCAGCATTTT

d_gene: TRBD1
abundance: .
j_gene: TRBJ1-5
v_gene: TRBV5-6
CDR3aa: CASSPLEGAINQPQHF
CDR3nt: TGTGCCAGCAGCCCGCTTGAGGGGGCCATCAATCAGCCCCAGCATTTT

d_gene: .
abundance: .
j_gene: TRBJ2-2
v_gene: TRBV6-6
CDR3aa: CASVGRATNTGELFF
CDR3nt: TGTGCCAGCGTGGGCAGGGCCACGAACACCGGGGAGCTGTTTTTT

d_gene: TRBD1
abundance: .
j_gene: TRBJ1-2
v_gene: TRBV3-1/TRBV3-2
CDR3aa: CASSQADRDASYGYTF
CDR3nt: TGTGCCAGCAGCCAAGCGGACAGGGACGCCTCCTATGGCTACACCTTC

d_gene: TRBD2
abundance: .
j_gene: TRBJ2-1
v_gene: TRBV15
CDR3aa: CATSTPLAGVGNEQFF
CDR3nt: TGTGCCACCAGCACACCACTAGCGGGAGTAGGCAATGAGCAGTTCTTC

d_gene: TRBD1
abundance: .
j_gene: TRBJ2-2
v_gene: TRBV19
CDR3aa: CASSPRDRFSYDPGELFF
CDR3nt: TGTGCCAGTAGTCCCCGGGACAGGTTCTCCTATGACCCCGGGGAGCTGTTTTTT

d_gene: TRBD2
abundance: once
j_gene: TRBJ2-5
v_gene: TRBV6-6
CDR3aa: CASRPLAGGGETQYF
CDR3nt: TGTGCCAGCAGGCCCCTAGCGGGGGGTGGGGAGACCCAGTACTTC

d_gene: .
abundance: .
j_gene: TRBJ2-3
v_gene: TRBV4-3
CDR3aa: CASSQDRGDTQYF
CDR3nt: TGCGCCAGCAGCCAAGATCGGGGGGATACGCAGTATTTT

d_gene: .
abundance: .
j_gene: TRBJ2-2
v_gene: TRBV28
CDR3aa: CASSLWGMGQNTGELFF
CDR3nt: TGTGCCAGCAGTTTATGGGGTATGGGACAAAACACCGGGGAGCTGTTTTTT

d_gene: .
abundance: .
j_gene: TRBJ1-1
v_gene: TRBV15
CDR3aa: CATRRAGDTEAFF
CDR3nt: TGTGCCACAAGACGTGCGGGGGACACTGAAGCTTTCTTT

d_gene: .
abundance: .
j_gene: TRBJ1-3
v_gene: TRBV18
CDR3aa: CASSAPGERGNTIYF
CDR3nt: TGTGCCAGCTCAGCCCCAGGGGAGCGTGGAAACACCATATATTTT

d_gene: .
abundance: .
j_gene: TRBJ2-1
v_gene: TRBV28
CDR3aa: CASSFSGDSALSSYNEQFF
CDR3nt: TGTGCCAGCAGTTTTTCCGGGGATAGCGCTCTGAGCTCCTACAATGAGCAGTTCTTC

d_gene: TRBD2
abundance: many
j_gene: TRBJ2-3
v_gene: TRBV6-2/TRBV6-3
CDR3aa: CASSLGLAEVDTQYF
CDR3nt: TGTGCCAGCAGTCTCGGACTAGCTGAGGTAGATACGCAGTATTTT

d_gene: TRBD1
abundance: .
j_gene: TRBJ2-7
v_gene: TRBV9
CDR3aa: CASSAVGQGTIYEQYF
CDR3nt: TGTGCCAGCAGCGCCGTTGGACAGGGGACTATCTACGAGCAGTACTTC

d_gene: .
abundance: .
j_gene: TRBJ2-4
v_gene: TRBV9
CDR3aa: CASSGGGGKNIQYF
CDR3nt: TGTGCCAGCAGCGGGGGAGGTGGCAAAAACATTCAGTACTTC

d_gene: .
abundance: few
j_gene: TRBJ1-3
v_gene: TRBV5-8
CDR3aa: CASKPGELSGNTIYF
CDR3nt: TGTGCCAGCAAACCGGGGGAACTCTCTGGAAACACCATATATTTT

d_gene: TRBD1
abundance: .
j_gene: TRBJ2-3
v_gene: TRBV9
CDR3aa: CASSPRRGPLDTQYF
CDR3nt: TGTGCCAGCAGCCCCCGAAGGGGGCCACTAGATACGCAGTATTTT

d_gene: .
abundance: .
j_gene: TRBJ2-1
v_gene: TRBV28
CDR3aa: CASSFGADTQNEQFF
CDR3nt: TGTGCCAGCAGTTTCGGTGCCGACACCCAAAATGAGCAGTTCTTC

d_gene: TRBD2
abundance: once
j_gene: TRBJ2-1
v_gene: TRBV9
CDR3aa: CASSVSSSGGYYGEQFF
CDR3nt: TGTGCCAGCAGCGTATCTTCTAGCGGTGGGTATTATGGTGAGCAGTTCTTC

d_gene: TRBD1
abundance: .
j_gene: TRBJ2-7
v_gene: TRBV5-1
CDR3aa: CASSPGQGLYEQYF
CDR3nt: TGCGCCAGCAGCCCGGGACAGGGTCTTTACGAGCAGTACTTC

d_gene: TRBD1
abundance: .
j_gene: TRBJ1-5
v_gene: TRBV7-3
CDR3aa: CASSKGAGQPQHF
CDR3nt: TGTGCCAGCAGTAAGGGGGCGGGTCAGCCCCAGCATTTT

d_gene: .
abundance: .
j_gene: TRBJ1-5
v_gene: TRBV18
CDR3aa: CASSPLGGQPQHF
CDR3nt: TGTGCCAGCTCACCACTAGGCGGTCAGCCCCAGCATTTT

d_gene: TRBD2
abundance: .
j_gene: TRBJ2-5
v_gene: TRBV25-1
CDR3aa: CASSGTSGLYQETQYF
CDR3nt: TGTGCCAGCAGTGGAACTAGCGGACTGTACCAAGAGACCCAGTACTTC

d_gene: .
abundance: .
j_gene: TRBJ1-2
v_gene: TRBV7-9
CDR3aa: CASSSVSYGYTF
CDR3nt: TGTGCCAGCAGCTCCGTCTCCTATGGCTACACCTTC

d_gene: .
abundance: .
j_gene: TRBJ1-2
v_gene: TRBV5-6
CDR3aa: CASSLGGLDYGYTF
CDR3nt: TGTGCCAGCAGCTTGGGGGGCCTTGACTATGGCTACACCTTC

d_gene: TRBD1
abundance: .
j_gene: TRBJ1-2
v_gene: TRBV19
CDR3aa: CASSIPGQGYGYTF
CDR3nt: TGTGCCAGTAGTATACCGGGACAGGGCTATGGCTACACCTTC

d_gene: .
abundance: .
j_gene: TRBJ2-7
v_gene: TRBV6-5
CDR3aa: CASSISAFEGEQYF
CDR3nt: TGTGCCAGCAGTATAAGCGCCTTCGAGGGCGAGCAGTACTTC

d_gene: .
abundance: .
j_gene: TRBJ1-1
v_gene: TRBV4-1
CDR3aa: CASSRHHLVDTEAFF
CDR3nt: TGCGCCAGCAGCCGTCACCATTTGGTAGACACTGAAGCTTTCTTT

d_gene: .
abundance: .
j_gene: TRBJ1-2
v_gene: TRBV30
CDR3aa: CAWDGNYGYTF
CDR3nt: TGTGCCTGGGACGGGAACTATGGCTACACCTTC

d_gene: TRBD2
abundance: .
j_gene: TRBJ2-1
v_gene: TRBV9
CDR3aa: CASSVGMSSGSSYNEQFF
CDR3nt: TGTGCCAGCAGCGTAGGGATGTCTAGCGGGAGCTCCTACAATGAGCAGTTCTTC

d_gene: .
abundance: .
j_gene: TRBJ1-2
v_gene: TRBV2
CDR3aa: CASRPDTGYTF
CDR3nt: TGTGCCAGCAGGCCCGACACTGGCTACACCTTC